This TCR beta chain was profiled in a study of blood T cell repertoires in COVID-19. Libraries were prepared by immunoSEQ multiplex PCR; TCRdb keeps only in-frame clonotypes and omits some of them. The data hold some 95,000 clones, with roughly nine tenths observed a single time. Trimming cost V 3 bases and J 3 bases; bases outside gene matches: 10. The germline V gene has CDR1 KGHSH and CDR2 LQKENI. The CDR3 runs to 18 residues. The receptor's source is a human donor with active COVID-19. The donor label of this sample is uncertain. This chain connects TRBV18 to TRBJ2-3; 12 positions match TRBD2. Input material: peripheral blood. CDR3 bases: TGTGCCAGCTCACCGAACCCGGCTAGCGGGGGGGCGACAGATACGCAGTATTTT. Protein sequence: CASSPNPASGGATDTQYF.